This record looks at one T cell receptor (beta chain) sequence and its context. In the study's own analysis: Amplification with reference gene primers provided the estimates of nucleated cell counts. Assay: immunoSEQ multiplex PCR; the TCRdb copy retains only in-frame clones and omits some. That table gives V, J and clone size, and the DNA gave D and trimming. The sample shows about 140,000 clones, approximately 88% of them seen only once. The germline V and J ends were trimmed by 7 bases and 2 bases, with 18 bases remaining between them. The CDR3 is 16 residues long. The germline gives CDR1 LNHDA, CDR2 SQIVND (reference sequence). The entry originates in a study of blood T cell repertoires in COVID-19. Study at large: COVID-19 samples collected from the United States, Italy and Spain covered acute and convalescent phases.

The source is a human donor in a cohort sampled during active COVID-19. This rearrangement joins TRBV19 to TRBJ2-1; D might be TRBD2 (6 bases). The sequenced sample was peripheral blood. The CDR3 loop reads CASTGFGGIPYNEQFF. In DNA form, the CDR3 reads TGTGCCAGTACGGGTTTCGGAGGGATTCCCTACAATGAGCAGTTCTTC.